This T cell receptor beta chain comes out of a study of OX40 agonist ivuxolimab in advanced cancers. Study overall: Each patient was given ivuxolimab into a vein every 2 weeks, at 0.01 to 10 mg/kg. Study-level findings and limits: Antigen targets of the expanded peripheral T cells went undetermined.

Per the germline V gene, CDR1 is SQVTM and CDR2 is ANQGSEA. Deletions cut 2 bases from V and 3 bases from J, with 10 bases between. This CDR3 region has 13 residues. Points on this clone: Its antigen remains unidentified.

Assay used: immunoSEQ multiplex PCR; TCRdb lists only in-frame clones, some missing. Among 70,000 or so clones listed, about three quarters were seen once. This specimen consisted of CD4+ or CD8+ T cells sorted from blood, obtained in a trial of the OX40 agonist ivuxolimab. This clonotype was sampled from an adult with an advanced solid tumor such as melanoma, head and neck, liver or kidney cancer. J is TRBJ2-5 and V is TRBV29-1; unclear D gene. The CDR3 bases are TGCAGCGTTGAATTCGGTGTAAAAGAGACCCAGTACTTC. Amino acids: CSVEFGVKETQYF.